This T cell receptor (beta chain) emerged from a study of T cell responses to AZD1222 COVID-19 vaccine. Overall study findings and caveats: The study found vaccine-associated CD4 TCRs spanning spike, dominant at 160-218 and 743-854. In a largely white British group with more females than males, clonal diversity was possibly underestimated. Unmutated variant regions are reportedly targeted by nearly half of spike-specific TCRs. Sampling that yielded the repertoires occurred only after the peak T cell response.

Worth noting for this clone: Its antigen is undetermined.

Measured with immunoSEQ multiplex PCR; TCRdb has only the in-frame clones, and not every one. The top ten hold roughly 9.2% of the sample, which has 150,000 to 200,000 clones, 94% seen once. The CDR3 runs 12 residues. Trimming shortened V by 5 bases and J by 6 bases, and 8 bases separated the two germline ends. Germline V gene data show CDR1 as LGHDT and CDR2 as YNNKEL (reference sequence). This sequence joins TRBV3-1 (or the pseudogene TRBV3-2) and TRBJ2-1, with D perhaps TRBD2 (5 bases). This specimen was peripheral blood, taken on day 0 of AZD1222 vaccination. The receptor comes from an adult in good health. CDR3 DNA: TGTGCCAGCAGCTTAGCGCTCAATGAGCAGTTCTTC. It is translated as CASSLALNEQFF.